These 6 T cell receptor beta chains share one sample of origin, sequenced in a study of identical twins. TCRdb passed the 5' RACE reads through MiXCR, listing each CDR3 protein once. The table records some 440,000 distinct CDR3 sequences, 20% to 25% of them present only once. In addition, the sample was reused for a study of T cells expressing NK-cell markers.

The sequenced sample was CD4+ T cells sorted from blood. The source is a woman under 30 in good health.

In this sample, this clonotype turned up a few times. This sequence joins TRBV9 and TRBJ2-3; the match to TRBD2 covers 7 bases. V shed 4 bases, J shed 2 bases, and the junction held 7 bases outside the gene matches. Germline lookup yields CDR1 SGDLS and CDR2 YYNGEE. CDR3 length equals 15 residues. This CDR3 reads CASSMSGASTDTQYF. CDR3 coding DNA: TGTGCCAGCAGCATGAGCGGGGCGTCCACAGATACGCAGTATTTT.

This chain links TRBV3-1 with TRBJ1-1; D not resolved. CDR3 size: 15 residues. Trimming took off 0 bases at V and 6 bases at J, with 14 bases between the two ends. Per germline, CDR1 LGHDT and CDR2 YNNKEL (reference sequence). CDR3 sequence reads: CASSQEGSGFAEAFF. In nucleotides, the CDR3 is TGTGCCAGCAGCCAAGAAGGATCGGGTTTTGCTGAAGCTTTCTTT.

This clonotype was detected only a few times. V gene TRBV4-3 combines with J gene TRBJ1-1; D call uncertain. The length of the CDR3 is 15 residues. Trimming took off 3 bases at V and 2 bases at J, with 13 bases between the two ends. Germline V lookup: CDR1 LGHNA, CDR2 YSLEER. The CDR3 DNA is TGCGCCAGCAGCCACGAGTACGGGCCTAACACTGAAGCTTTCTTT. This sequence encodes CASSHEYGPNTEAFF.

The chain joins TRBV6-1 to TRBJ2-1; 11 bases line up with TRBD2. V lost 6 bases, J lost 8 bases, and 9 bases stayed unmatched. The CDR3 spans 15 residues. Germline V lookup: CDR1 MNHNS, CDR2 SASEGT. Here the CDR3 DNA reads TGTGCCAGCAGACCAGCTAGCGGGAGGAGGGATGAGCAGTTCTTC. This translates into CASRPASGRRDEQFF.

In this sample, this clonotype turned up once. V usage is TRBV10-1 and J usage is TRBJ2-7; 7 bases fit TRBD1. V shed 2 bases and J 2 bases; nucleotides not matched to a gene: 9. The CDR3 is 16 residues long. Germline assignment: CDR1 WNHNN and CDR2 SYGVQD (reference sequence). The CDR3 DNA follows: TGCGCCAGCAGTGAGGGGACAGCAAGAGGGGCCTACGAGCAGTACTTC. Translation: CASSEGTARGAYEQYF.

The gene calls are TRBV7-2 and TRBJ2-3, with 10 bases lining up with TRBD2. Germline CDR1 is SGHTA and CDR2 is FQGNSA. There are 15 residues in the CDR3. V was clipped by 6 bases and J by 5 bases; unmatched bases: 8. The CDR3 loop is CASSPLAGEGDTQYF. The CDR3 DNA reads TGTGCCAGCAGTCCTCTAGCGGGAGAAGGAGATACGCAGTATTTT.